A selection of T cell receptor beta chains follows, all from one sample in a study of T cell responses to AZD1222 COVID-19 vaccine. Clones were read by immunoSEQ multiplex PCR, and TCRdb kept only the in-frame ones, dropping some. The sample carries over 110,000 clones, around 90% recorded once. The material sequenced was peripheral blood, taken 28 days after the second AZD1222 dose. The receptor source for this set is an adult who received the AZD1222 COVID-19 vaccine. Each CDR3 is given with its conserved first and last residue.

V gene	J gene	CDR3 protein
TRBV28	TRBJ2-7	CASSFRGKPYEQYF
TRBV6-5	TRBJ2-2	CASRGTGGATGELFF
TRBV10-2	TRBJ1-1	CASSESVRTEAFF
TRBV9	TRBJ1-1	CASSPYGPRNTEAFF
TRBV18	TRBJ1-1	CASSPRPGTVPTEAFF
TRBV28	TRBJ2-3	CASSFGQGGSTDTQYF
TRBV5-6	TRBJ1-1	CASSSLGQGGTEAFF
TRBV7-2	TRBJ1-3	CASSSEGVTGNTIYF
TRBV7-2	TRBJ1-4	CASSLAFRGWKEKLFF
TRBV28	TRBJ2-5	CASSPNSASKETQYF
TRBV18	TRBJ2-1	CASSPPGQGYNEQFF
TRBV27	TRBJ1-4	CASSLAGNNEKLFF
TRBV5-4	TRBJ1-1	CASITPGQGGTEAFF
TRBV5-1	TRBJ1-1	CASSPVSPNTEAFF
TRBV15	TRBJ2-1	CATSLGAGGRFF
TRBV11-2	TRBJ1-1	CASSLGGATEAFF
TRBV3-1/TRBV3-2	TRBJ1-3	CASSSPGNTIYF
TRBV10-2	TRBJ2-4	CASSESRGGHLTKNIQYF
TRBV28	TRBJ1-1	CASSWLQGGAFF
TRBV5-1	TRBJ2-7	CASSFGTSGVPPNYEQYF
TRBV11-3	TRBJ1-5	CASSLESCYVGESNQPQHF
TRBV7-9	TRBJ1-1	CASSSLPEAFF
TRBV28	TRBJ1-3	CASSLRTGLTGNTIYF
TRBV27	TRBJ1-2	CASSSPTTGALGGFGGYTF
TRBV11-2	TRBJ2-7	CASSLGAGVTEQYF
TRBV5-8	TRBJ2-7	CASSLTGQGTYSYEQYF
TRBV11-3	TRBJ2-3	CASSAPSAGDTQYF
TRBV2	TRBJ2-5	CASTPSGGGETQYF
TRBV23-1	TRBJ2-2	CASSQSIKRKDANTGELFF
TRBV19	TRBJ1-4	CASTESVNEKLFF
TRBV11-2	TRBJ2-5	CASSLGRASPGTQYF
TRBV5-4	TRBJ2-3	CASSLGAGDTQYF
TRBV6-5	TRBJ1-5	CASSGLQYQPQHF
TRBV7-8	TRBJ2-7	CASSPGLASGEQYF
TRBV5-1	TRBJ2-7	CASSTGGNYEQYF
TRBV5-1	TRBJ2-3	CASSFSSGGLTDTQYF
TRBV4-3	TRBJ1-3	CASSRTGAALGGNTIYF
TRBV29-1	TRBJ1-2	CSVEQGGGYTF
TRBV5-4	TRBJ2-5	CATAPRVRQETQYF
TRBV24-1	TRBJ1-1	CATRAEMNTEAFF
TRBV6-1	TRBJ2-1	CASSDRGGVSHEQFF
TRBV28	TRBJ2-1	CASSFPMNRNEQFF
TRBV27	TRBJ2-2	CASARGSGGELFF
TRBV6-6	TRBJ1-1	CASNSYGLEAFF
TRBV7-9	TRBJ1-1	CASSLATGGTGAFF
TRBV29-1	TRBJ1-1	CSAGVNTEAFF
TRBV27	TRBJ1-1	CASSSSPYRNTEAFF
TRBV10-2	TRBJ2-5	CASRELLTSGGGETQYF